This T cell receptor (beta chain) was captured in a study of early T cells in non-severe SARS-CoV-2 infection. Ten or more counts support this clonotype. The TCR library protocol attached unique molecular identifiers to the individual cDNA molecules. TCRdb used MiXCR to reprocess the 5' RACE reads, holding one entry per CDR3 protein. The sample lists 30,000 or so distinct CDR3 sequences, about 4.6% occurring once. The CDR3 extends over 17 amino acids. Germline trimming cut 0 bases from V and 3 bases from J; bases unmatched to any gene: 11. Germline CDR1 is DFQATT and CDR2 is SNEGSKA (reference sequence).

The sequence was obtained from an adult who was a healthcare worker with PCR-confirmed SARS-CoV-2 infection or an uninfected control (not recorded which). The sample was whole blood. This chain uses TRBV20-1 with TRBJ2-1; TRBD2 matches at 7 bases. The CDR3 DNA reads TGCAGTGCTAGAGATCATCGGGCGGGAGAGATCTACAATGAGCAGTTCTTC. It specifies CSARDHRAGEIYNEQFF.